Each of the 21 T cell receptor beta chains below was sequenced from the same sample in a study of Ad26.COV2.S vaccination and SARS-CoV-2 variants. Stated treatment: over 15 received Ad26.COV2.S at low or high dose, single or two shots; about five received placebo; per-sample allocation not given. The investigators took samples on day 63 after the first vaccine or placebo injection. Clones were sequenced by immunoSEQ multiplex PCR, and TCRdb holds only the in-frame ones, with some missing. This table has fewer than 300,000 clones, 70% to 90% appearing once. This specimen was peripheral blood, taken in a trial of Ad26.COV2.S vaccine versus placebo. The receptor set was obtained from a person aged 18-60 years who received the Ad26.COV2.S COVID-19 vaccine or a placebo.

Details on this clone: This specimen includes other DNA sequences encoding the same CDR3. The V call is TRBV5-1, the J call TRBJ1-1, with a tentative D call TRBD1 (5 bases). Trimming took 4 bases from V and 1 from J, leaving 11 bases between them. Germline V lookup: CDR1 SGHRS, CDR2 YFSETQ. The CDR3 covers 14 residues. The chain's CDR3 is CASSTQGGNTEAFF. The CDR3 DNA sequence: TGCGCCAGCAGCACTCAGGGTGGGAACACTGAAGCTTTCTTT.

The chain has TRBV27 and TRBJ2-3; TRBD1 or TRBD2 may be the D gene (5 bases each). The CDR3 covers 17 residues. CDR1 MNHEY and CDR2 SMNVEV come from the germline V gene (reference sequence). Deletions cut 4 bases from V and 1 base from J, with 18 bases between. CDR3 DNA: TGTGCCAGCAGTTCCAGCCCGGGACGCTCCGGCACAGATACGCAGTATTTT. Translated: CASSSSPGRSGTDTQYF.

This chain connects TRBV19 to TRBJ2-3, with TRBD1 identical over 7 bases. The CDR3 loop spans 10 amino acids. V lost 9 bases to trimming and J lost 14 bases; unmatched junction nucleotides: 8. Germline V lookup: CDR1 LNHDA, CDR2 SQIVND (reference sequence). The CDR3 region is CASNGQVTYF. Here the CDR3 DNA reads TGTGCCAGCAACGGACAGGTAACGTATTTT.

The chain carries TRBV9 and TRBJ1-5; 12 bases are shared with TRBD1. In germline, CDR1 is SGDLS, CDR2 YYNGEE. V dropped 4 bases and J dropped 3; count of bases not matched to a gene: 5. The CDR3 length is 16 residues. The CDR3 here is CASSLGTGGNNQPQHF. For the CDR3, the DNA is TGTGCCAGCAGCTTGGGGACAGGGGGCAACAATCAGCCCCAGCATTTT.

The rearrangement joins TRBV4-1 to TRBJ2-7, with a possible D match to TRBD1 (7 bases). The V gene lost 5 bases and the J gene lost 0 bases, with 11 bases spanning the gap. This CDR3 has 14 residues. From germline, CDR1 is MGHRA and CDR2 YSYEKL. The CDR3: CASSLEGASYEQYF. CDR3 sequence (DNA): TGCGCCAGCAGCTTGGAGGGGGCCTCCTACGAGCAGTACTTC.

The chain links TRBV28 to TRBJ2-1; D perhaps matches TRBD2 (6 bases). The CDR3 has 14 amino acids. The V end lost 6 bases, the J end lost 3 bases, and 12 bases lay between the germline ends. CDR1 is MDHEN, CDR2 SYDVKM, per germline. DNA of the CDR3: TGTGCCAGCAGGCGCGGGACGAACTACAATGAGCAGTTCTTC. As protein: CASRRGTNYNEQFF. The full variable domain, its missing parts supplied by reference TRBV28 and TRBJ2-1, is DVKVTQSSRYLVKRTGEKVFLECVQDMDHENMFWYRQDPGLGLRLIYFSYDVKMKEKGDIPEGYSVSREKKERFSLILESASTNQTSMYLCASRRGTNYNEQFFGPGTRLTVL.

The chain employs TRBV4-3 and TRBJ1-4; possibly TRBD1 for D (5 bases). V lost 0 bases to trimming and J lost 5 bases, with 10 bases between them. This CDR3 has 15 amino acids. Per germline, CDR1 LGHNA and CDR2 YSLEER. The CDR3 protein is CASSQDAGGNEKLFF. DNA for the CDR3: TGCGCCAGCAGCCAAGATGCCGGGGGGAATGAAAAACTGTTTTTT.

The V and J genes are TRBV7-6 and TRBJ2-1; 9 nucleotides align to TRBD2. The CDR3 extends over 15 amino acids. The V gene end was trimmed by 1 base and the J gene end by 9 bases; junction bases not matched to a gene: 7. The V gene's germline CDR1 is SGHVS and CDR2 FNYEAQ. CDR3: CASSLVFSGRGEQFF. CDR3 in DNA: TGTGCCAGCAGCTTAGTGTTTAGCGGGAGAGGTGAGCAGTTCTTC.

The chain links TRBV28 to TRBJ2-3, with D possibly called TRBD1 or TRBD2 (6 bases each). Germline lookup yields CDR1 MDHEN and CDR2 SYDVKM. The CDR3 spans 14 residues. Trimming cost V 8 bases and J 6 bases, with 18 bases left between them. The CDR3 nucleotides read TGTGCCAGCGGATCTAGCGTAGGGGGGGATACGCAGTATTTT. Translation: CASGSSVGGDTQYF. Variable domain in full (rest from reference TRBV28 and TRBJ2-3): DVKVTQSSRYLVKRTGEKVFLECVQDMDHENMFWYRQDPGLGLRLIYFSYDVKMKEKGDIPEGYSVSREKKERFSLILESASTNQTSMYLCASGSSVGGDTQYFGPGTRLTVL.

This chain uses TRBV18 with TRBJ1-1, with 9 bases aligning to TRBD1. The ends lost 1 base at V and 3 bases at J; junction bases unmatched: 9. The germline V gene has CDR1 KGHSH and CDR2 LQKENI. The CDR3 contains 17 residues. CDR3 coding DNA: TGTGCCAGCTCACCACGGACAGGGGCAATGGTAGACACTGAAGCTTTCTTT. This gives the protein CASSPRTGAMVDTEAFF.

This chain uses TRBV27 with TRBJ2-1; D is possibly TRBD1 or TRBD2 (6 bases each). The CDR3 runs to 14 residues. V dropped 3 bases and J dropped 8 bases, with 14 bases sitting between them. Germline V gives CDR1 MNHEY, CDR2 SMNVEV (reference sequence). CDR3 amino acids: CASSLWGARDEQFF. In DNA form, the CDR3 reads TGTGCCAGCAGTTTGTGGGGGGCGCGCGATGAGCAGTTCTTC.

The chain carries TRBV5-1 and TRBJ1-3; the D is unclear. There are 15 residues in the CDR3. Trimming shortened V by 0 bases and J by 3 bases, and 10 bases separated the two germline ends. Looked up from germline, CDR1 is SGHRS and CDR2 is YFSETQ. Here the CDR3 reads CASSLAGVDGNTIYF. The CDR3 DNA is TGCGCCAGCAGCTTGGCCGGGGTAGATGGAAACACCATATATTTT. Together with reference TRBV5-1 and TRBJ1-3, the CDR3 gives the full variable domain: KAGVTQTPRYLIKTRGQQVTLSCSPISGHRSVSWYQQTPGQGLQFLFEYFSETQRNKGNFPGRFSGRQFSNSRSEMNVSTLELGDSALYLCASSLAGVDGNTIYFGEGSWLTVV.

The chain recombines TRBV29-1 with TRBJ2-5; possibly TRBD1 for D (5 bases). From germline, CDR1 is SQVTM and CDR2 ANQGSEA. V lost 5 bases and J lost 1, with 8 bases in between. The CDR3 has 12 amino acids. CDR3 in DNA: TGCAGCGTTAGGGGCCTCCAAGAGACCCAGTACTTC. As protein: CSVRGLQETQYF. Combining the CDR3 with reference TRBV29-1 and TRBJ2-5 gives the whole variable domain SAVISQKPSRDICQRGTSLTIQCQVDSQVTMMFWYRQQPGQSLTLIATANQGSEATYESGFVIDKFPISRPNLTFSTLTVSNMSPEDSSIYLCSVRGLQETQYFGPGTRLLVL.

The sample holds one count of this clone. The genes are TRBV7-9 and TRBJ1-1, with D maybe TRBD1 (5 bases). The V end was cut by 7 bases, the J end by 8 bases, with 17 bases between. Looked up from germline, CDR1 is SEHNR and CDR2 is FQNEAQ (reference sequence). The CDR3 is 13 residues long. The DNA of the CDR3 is TGTGCCAGCACACAGGTGGCTTCCGTAGAAGCTTTCTTT. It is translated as CASTQVASVEAFF. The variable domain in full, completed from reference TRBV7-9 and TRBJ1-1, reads DTGVSQNPRHKITKRGQNVTFRCDPISEHNRLYWYRQTLGQGPEFLTYFQNEAQLEKSRLLSDRFSAERPKGSFSTLEIQRTEQGDSAMYLCASTQVASVEAFFGQGTRLTVV.

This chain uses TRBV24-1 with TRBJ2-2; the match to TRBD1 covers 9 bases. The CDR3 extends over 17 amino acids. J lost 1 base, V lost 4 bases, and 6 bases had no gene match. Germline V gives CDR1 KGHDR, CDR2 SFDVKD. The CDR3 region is CATSEPPGQGNTGELFF. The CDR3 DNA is TGTGCCACCAGTGAGCCTCCGGGACAGGGGAACACCGGGGAGCTGTTTTTT.

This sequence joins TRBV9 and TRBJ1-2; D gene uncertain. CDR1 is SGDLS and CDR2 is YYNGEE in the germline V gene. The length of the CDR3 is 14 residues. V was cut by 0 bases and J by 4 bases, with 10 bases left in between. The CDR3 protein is CASSVGSGIYGYTF. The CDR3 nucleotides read TGTGCCAGCAGCGTAGGATCCGGGATCTATGGCTACACCTTC.

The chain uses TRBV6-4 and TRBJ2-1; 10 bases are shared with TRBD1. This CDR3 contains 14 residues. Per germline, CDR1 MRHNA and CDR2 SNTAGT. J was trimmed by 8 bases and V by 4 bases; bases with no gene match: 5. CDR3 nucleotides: TGTGCCAGCAGTGGACAGGGGGCCGTCGATGAGCAGTTCTTC. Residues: CASSGQGAVDEQFF.

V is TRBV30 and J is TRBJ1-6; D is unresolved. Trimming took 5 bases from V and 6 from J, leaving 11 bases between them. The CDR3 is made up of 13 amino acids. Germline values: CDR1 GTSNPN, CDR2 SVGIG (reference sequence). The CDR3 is CAWDTASNSPLHF. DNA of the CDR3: TGTGCCTGGGACACAGCTTCTAATTCACCCCTCCACTTT.

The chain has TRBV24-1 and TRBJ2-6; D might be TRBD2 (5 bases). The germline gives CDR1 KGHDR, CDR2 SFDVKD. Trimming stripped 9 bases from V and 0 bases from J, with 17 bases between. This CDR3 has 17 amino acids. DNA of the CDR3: TGTGCCACCTACTTCGCTAGCACGAGCTCTGGGGCCAACGTCCTGACTTTC. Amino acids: CATYFASTSSGANVLTF.

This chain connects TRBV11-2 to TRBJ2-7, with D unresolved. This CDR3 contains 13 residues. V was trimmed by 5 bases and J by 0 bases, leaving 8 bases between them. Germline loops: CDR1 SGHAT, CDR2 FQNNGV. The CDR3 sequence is CASSQTTSYEQYF. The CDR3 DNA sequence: TGTGCCAGCAGCCAGACAACCTCCTACGAGCAGTACTTC.

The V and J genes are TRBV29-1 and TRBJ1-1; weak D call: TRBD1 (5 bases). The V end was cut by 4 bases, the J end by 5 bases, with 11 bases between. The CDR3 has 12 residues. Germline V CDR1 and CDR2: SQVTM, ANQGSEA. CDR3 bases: TGCAGCGTTGCCCCAGGGCGGACTGAAGCTTTCTTT. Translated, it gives CSVAPGRTEAFF.